One TCR beta chain is described in this entry. The data stem from a study of blood T cell repertoires in COVID-19. Study-wide context: Sources were T cells, B-cell-depleted T cells, or PBMCs; the material itself was cDNA or gDNA.

V was clipped by 4 bases and J by 7 bases, with 11 bases between them. The germline gives CDR1 MNHEY, CDR2 SVGAGI. This CDR3 comprises 14 residues. Authors' processing steps: Using reference gene primer amplification, nucleated cell counts were estimated. The data were produced by immunoSEQ multiplex PCR, yet TCRdb's version contains in-frame clones alone and is incomplete. V and J calls and clone size come straight from that table; D and trimming were deduced from the DNA. The sample records 250,000 to 350,000 clones, just over 85% being singletons. Material for sequencing was peripheral blood. The receptor was derived from a woman aged 25 to 39 with active or convalescent COVID-19. The gene calls are TRBV6-5 and TRBJ1-6; possibly TRBD1 for D (5 bases). CDR3: CASSLTVWNSPLHF. The CDR3 region has the DNA TGTGCCAGCAGTTTGACAGTCTGGAATTCACCCCTCCACTTT.